These T cell receptor beta chains were read from a single sample in a study of cytotoxic CD8 clonotypes in ibrutinib-treated CLL. Profiled with immunoSEQ multiplex PCR; TCRdb holds only in-frame clones, not every one. The sample carries about 130,000 clones, about four fifths recorded once. The specimen was PBMCs, collected after 12 months of ibrutinib treatment. These receptors originate from a human donor with chronic lymphocytic leukemia. Both conserved end residues are trimmed from each CDR3. Each record gives: V gene, CDR3 length, J gene, CDR3 protein.

TRBV6-5	13	TRBJ2-7	ASRERRENRYEQY
TRBV25-1	13	TRBJ2-7	ASSESIAGVYEQY
TRBV5-1	14	TRBJ2-7	ASSLASAAGSYEQY
TRBV6-1	10	TRBJ1-2	ASSLTGVGYT
TRBV9	13	TRBJ2-3	ASSVGASSTDTQY
TRBV19	14	TRBJ1-2	ASSAAQGRDNYGYT
TRBV30	12	TRBJ2-7	AWMGSVYSYEQY
TRBV18	15	TRBJ2-6	ASSPFSAGNGANVLT
TRBV7-9	11	TRBJ1-4	ASSPTANEKLF
TRBV9	12	TRBJ2-2	ASSVTVGLGELF
TRBV7-2	11	TRBJ2-7	ASSLPESYEQY
TRBV19	11	TRBJ1-5	ASSGTGYQPQH
TRBV7-2	13	TRBJ2-5	ASSRGRGGPETQY
TRBV6-6	13	TRBJ2-1	ASSYQGPANNEQF
TRBV6-1	14	TRBJ2-3	ASSDLRDRGRDTQY
TRBV11-2	11	TRBJ2-3	ASSLPTGDTQY
TRBV27	12	TRBJ1-1	ASSLSSMNTEAF
TRBV7-8	10	TRBJ1-2	ASSLVFAGYT
TRBV28	11	TRBJ2-3	AWTSPPADTQY
TRBV7-9	13	TRBJ1-1	ASTLGGRENTEAF